This is a list of T cell receptor beta chains from one sample in a study of T cell responses to AZD1222 COVID-19 vaccine. The data were produced by immunoSEQ multiplex PCR, yet TCRdb's version contains in-frame clones alone and is incomplete. Of some 150,000 clones listed, 85% to 90% are singletons. The specimen comprised peripheral blood, sampled on day 0 of AZD1222 vaccination. The receptors shown here come from an adult in good health. CDR3s include the opening cysteine and the closing phenylalanine or tryptophan. D genes are given only for firm matches. Where a row states a size, it is once, few, many or the class of an expanded clone; other rows omit it.

>.|TRBV28|.|TRBJ1-2
CASSSDRAYGYTF
TGTGCCAGCAGTTCGGACAGAGCTTATGGCTACACCTTC
>TRBD2|TRBV9|.|TRBJ2-5
CASSAPRGGPGQETQYF
TGTGCCAGCAGCGCCCCACGGGGGGGCCCAGGGCAAGAGACCCAGTACTTC
>.|TRBV7-9|.|TRBJ2-1
CASSLTHNEQFF
TGTGCCAGCAGCCTGACCCACAATGAGCAGTTCTTC
>TRBD2|TRBV19|.|TRBJ2-7
CASSPGTSGSHSYEQYF
TGTGCCAGTAGTCCCGGGACTAGCGGGAGCCACTCCTACGAGCAGTACTTC
>.|TRBV29-1|.|TRBJ1-3
CSVRWEGNTIYF
TGCAGCGTTCGTTGGGAGGGAAACACCATATATTTT
>.|TRBV27|.|TRBJ2-7
CASRVGTVSYEQYF
TGTGCCTCGCGAGTCGGGACTGTCTCCTACGAGCAGTACTTC
>.|TRBV29-1|.|TRBJ2-2
CSVELIGTPNTGELFF
TGCAGCGTTGAATTAATAGGGACTCCAAACACCGGGGAGCTGTTTTTT
>.|TRBV29-1|few|TRBJ1-2
CSDKAAVSPNYGYTF
TGCAGCGACAAGGCGGCAGTGAGTCCTAACTATGGCTACACCTTC
>TRBD1|TRBV7-9|few|TRBJ2-3
CASSLVTGVTDTQYF
TGTGCCAGCAGCTTAGTTACAGGGGTCACAGATACGCAGTATTTT
>TRBD1|TRBV30|.|TRBJ2-6
CAWNRPLKFDRGKIAGANVLTF
TGTGCCTGGAATCGGCCCTTAAAGTTCGACAGGGGGAAGATCGCTGGGGCCAACGTCCTGACTTTC
>.|TRBV28|.|TRBJ1-4
CASSLDRTITFGKLFF
TGTGCCAGCAGTTTAGACAGGACTATTACTTTTGGAAAACTGTTTTTT
>TRBD1|TRBV9|once|TRBJ1-4
CASSRDRGNEKLFF
TGTGCCAGCAGTCGGGACAGGGGAAATGAAAAACTGTTTTTT
>.|TRBV7-2|.|TRBJ2-7
CASSLMTYEQYF
TGTGCCAGCAGCTTAATGACCTACGAGCAGTACTTC
>TRBD1|TRBV30|.|TRBJ2-2
CAGKGGRDTGELFF
TGTGCCGGGAAAGGGGGCAGGGACACCGGGGAGCTGTTTTTT
>.|TRBV7-3|.|TRBJ2-1
CASSPLWGSSFDEQFF
TGTGCCAGCAGCCCCCTCTGGGGAAGTAGTTTCGATGAGCAGTTCTTC
>.|TRBV2|.|TRBJ1-5
CASRDTGQPQHF
TGTGCCAGCCGTGACACGGGCCAGCCCCAGCATTTT
>.|TRBV30|.|TRBJ1-5
CAWKKGRDQPQHF
TGTGCCTGGAAGAAGGGGCGCGATCAGCCCCAGCATTTT
>.|TRBV12-3/TRBV12-4|.|TRBJ2-1
CATRAGADNEQFF
TGTGCCACACGGGCAGGGGCGGACAATGAGCAGTTCTTC
>.|TRBV9|.|TRBJ1-6
CASSVAADNSPLHF
TGTGCCAGCAGCGTAGCGGCAGACAATTCACCCCTCCACTTT
>TRBD1|TRBV7-3|.|TRBJ1-2
CASSVAGGSNYGYTF
TGTGCCAGCAGCGTAGCAGGGGGCTCTAACTATGGCTACACCTTC
>.|TRBV28|.|TRBJ2-5
CASSLVIQETQYF
TGTGCCAGCAGTTTAGTAATACAAGAGACCCAGTACTTC
>TRBD1|TRBV28|.|TRBJ1-5
CASSLAGTGNQPQHF
TGTGCCAGCAGCCTCGCCGGGACAGGTAACCAGCCCCAGCATTTT
>.|TRBV2|.|TRBJ2-1
CASKGDYNEQFF
TGTGCCAGCAAAGGGGACTACAATGAGCAGTTCTTC
>TRBD1|TRBV7-9|.|TRBJ1-2
CASSFGQGGTNGYTF
TGTGCCAGCAGCTTCGGACAGGGGGGAACTAATGGCTACACCTTC
>TRBD2|TRBV5-1|.|TRBJ2-7
CASSPSAGNEQYF
TGCGCCAGCAGCCCTTCAGCGGGAAACGAGCAGTACTTC
>TRBD1|TRBV7-3|.|TRBJ2-2
CASSKRQGSTTGELFF
TGTGCCAGCAGCAAACGACAGGGATCAACGACCGGGGAGCTGTTTTTT
>TRBD1|TRBV11-2|.|TRBJ1-3
CASSPRQGNSGNTIYF
TGTGCCAGCAGCCCGAGACAGGGGAATTCTGGAAACACCATATATTTT
>TRBD2|TRBV6-5|.|TRBJ2-7
CAARREGPYEQYF
TGTGCCGCTAGGCGGGAGGGCCCCTACGAGCAGTACTTC